The 28 T cell receptor beta chains below were found in one sample sequenced in a study of tumor and adjacent non-tumor tissue in lung cancer. This sample's RNA came from whole unsorted tissue. Distant lung tissue was collected more than 3 cm away from the tumor edge. A modified ARM-PCR protocol with three rounds of nested PCR amplified TCRbeta. Each CDR3 protein is one row after TCRdb ran MiXCR on the multiplex PCR reads. The sample carries about 76,000 distinct CDR3 sequences, 80% to 90% recorded once. The sample comprised distant non-tumor lung tissue. All receptors derive from a man between 60 and 70 years old with non-small cell lung cancer.

With regard to this clonotype: A read error is likely, as this CDR3 ends without the conserved phenylalanine or tryptophan. The limits of the CDR3 on the DNA are not certain, so only TCRdb's listed CDR3 is given. The chain employs TRBV6-5 and TRBJ1-6. The CDR3 totals 14 residues, both ends included. The germline V gene has CDR1 MNHEY and CDR2 SVGAGI. Here the CDR3 reads CASSYTTGTDSPLL.

Of note for this clonotype: The germline gene is not matched at one end of the junction; a read error may be the cause. The rearrangement links TRBV6-5 to TRBJ2-6; D may match TRBD1 or TRBD2 (6 bases each). The germline V gene has CDR1 MNHEY and CDR2 SVGAGI. The CDR3 loop spans 17 amino acids. Here the CDR3 reads CANSLTGASPGANVLTF. The DNA of the CDR3 is TGTGCCAACAGTTTAACGGGGGCCAGCCCTGGGGCCAACGTCCTGACTTTC.

This clonotype has just a few counts. V gene TRBV11-3 combines with J gene TRBJ1-1; the D is unclear. This CDR3 comprises 18 residues. Germline CDR1 and CDR2: SGHNT and YENEEA. Trimming pared 2 bases from V and 1 base from J, leaving 20 bases between. CDR3 nucleotide sequence: TGTGCCAGCAGCTTAACATCTAATCTGTATGGTCGGAACACTGAAGCTTTCTTT. It translates to CASSLTSNLYGRNTEAFF.

As for this clonotype: The conserved phenylalanine or tryptophan is not found at the CDR3 terminus, so this likely reflects a read error. It is unclear where the CDR3 begins or ends on the DNA, so no DNA is shown, and the CDR3 is as TCRdb lists it. The J gene is TRBJ2-1, the V gene TRBV20-1; the DNA was not compared with TRBD2, the D call given in the table. Germline lookup yields CDR1 DFQATT and CDR2 SNEGSKA (reference sequence). A total of 15 residues make up the CDR3, ends included. This CDR3 reads CSAREGSGRSNEHFL.

To note about this clonotype: Germline is not matched at one junction end, which may reflect a read error. The genes are TRBV11-3 and TRBJ2-3, with a weak D call TRBD2 (6 bases). Germline CDR1 SGHNT, CDR2 YENEEA. The CDR3 sequence is 14 residues long. The CDR3 sequence is CTSSHGGSTDTQYF. The CDR3 coding sequence is TGTACCAGCAGCCACGGAGGGAGCACAGATACACAGTATTTT.

About this clonotype: Sequence at one end of the junction differs from germline and may be a read error. In DNA, the CDR3 is TGTGCCAGTAGCTTACTTGGGACTAACGAGAGGGAGAAGCAGTTCTTC. Encoded protein: CASSLLGTNEREKQFF. V is TRBV11-3 and J is TRBJ2-1; TRBD2 matches at 7 bases. CDR1 and CDR2 from the germline V gene are SGHNT and YENEEA. CDR3 length equals 16 residues.

This clonotype was picked up many times. The rearrangement joins TRBV7-7 to TRBJ2-1; 10 bases agree with TRBD1. This CDR3 region has 13 residues. V lost 4 bases, J lost 7 bases, and 1 base stayed unmatched. Per germline, CDR1 SSHAT and CDR2 FNYEAQ (reference sequence). The CDR3: CASSSDRGNEQFF. In DNA form, the CDR3 reads TGTGCCAGCAGCTCGGACAGGGGGAATGAGCAGTTCTTC. Full variable domain (rest looked up from reference TRBV7-7 and TRBJ2-1): GAGVSQSPRYKVTKRGQDVTLRCDPISSHATLYWYQQALGQGPEFLTYFNYEAQPDKSGLPSDRFSAERPEGSISTLTIQRTEQRDSAMYRCASSSDRGNEQFFGPGTRLTVL.

About this clonotype itself: Being one base from a much bigger clone, this may be a read error. The chain has TRBV18 and TRBJ2-2; D remains ambiguous. The CDR3 is 12 residues long. Germline V gene lookup returns CDR1 KGHSH and CDR2 LQKENI. V was cut by 2 bases and J by 9 bases, with 7 bases left in between. CDR3 sequence reads: CASSPAGWELFF. The CDR3 coding sequence is TGTGCCAGCTCACCAGCAGGCTGGGAGCTGTTTTTT.

Worth noting for this clonotype: Mismatch with germline at one junction end may stem from a read error. The chain uses TRBV11-2 and TRBJ2-5; D gene uncertain. CDR3 length: 14 amino acids. The V gene's germline CDR1 is SGHAT and CDR2 FQNNGV. The CDR3 reads CASSSGHVQETQNF. The CDR3 bases are TGTGCCAGCAGCTCTGGGCATGTCCAAGAGACCCAGAACTTC.

This clonotype was seen more than once but under ten times. The gene calls are TRBV10-3 and TRBJ1-5, with 7 bases that match TRBD1. The CDR3 sequence is 13 residues long. The V segment lost 8 bases and the J segment 4 bases; nucleotides outside the gene matches: 5. Germline-derived CDR1 and CDR2 are ENHRY and SYGVKD. CDR3 residues: CAIGQDGNQPQHF. CDR3 DNA: TGTGCCATCGGACAGGATGGGAATCAGCCCCAGCATTTT.

Concerning this clonotype itself: A read error may account for a junction end that differs from germline. The J gene is TRBJ2-7, the V gene TRBV6-5, with D possibly matching TRBD2 (6 bases). This CDR3 has 15 amino acids. The germline CDR1 and CDR2 sequences are MNHEY and SVGAGI. The CDR3 coding sequence is TGTGCCAGCGGCAATGGGGAAGTCACTAGCTACGAGCAGAACTTC. This sequence encodes CASGNGEVTSYEQNF.

Turning to this clonotype: An end of the junction differs from the germline gene, which may be a read error. This chain joins TRBV11-3 and TRBJ1-2, with D perhaps TRBD1 (6 bases). Germline CDR1 and CDR2: SGHNT and YENEEA. The CDR3 is made up of 16 amino acids. CDR3 DNA: TGTGCCAGCAGCATAGAGGGACGAGGGGACATCTATGGCTACACCTTC. Amino acids: CASSIEGRGDIYGYTF.

This clonotype was seen more than once but under ten times. The chain couples TRBV6-5 to TRBJ1-5; perhaps TRBD1 as D (5 bases). V was shortened by 2 bases and J by 10 bases, with 18 bases between the two germline ends. Germline V gene data show CDR1 as MNHEY and CDR2 as SVGAGI. The CDR3 covers 15 residues. CDR3 in amino acids: CASSYGGQGSQPQHF. In DNA form, the CDR3 reads TGTGCCAGCAGTTACGGTGGGCAGGGTAGTCAACCCCAGCATTTT.

A remark on this clonotype: The junction shows a germline mismatch at one end, possibly a read error. This chain connects TRBV6-6 to TRBJ2-7, with D perhaps matching TRBD1 or TRBD2 (5 bases each). This CDR3 has 12 residues. Germline CDR1 MNHNY, CDR2 SVGAGI (reference sequence). In DNA form, the CDR3 reads TGTGCCAGCAGTTACACCTTCAGGGAGCAGTGCTTC. This translates into CASSYTFREQCF.

This clonotype was recorded only once. This chain's CDR3 is CACSQREGPLSGNTIYF. The DNA of the CDR3 is TGTGCTTGCTCCCAACGGGAGGGACCGCTATCTGGAAACACCATATATTTT. The chain is built from TRBV4-2 and TRBJ1-3, with D possibly matching TRBD1 (5 bases). The CDR3 contains 17 residues. Germline V lookup: CDR1 LGHNA, CDR2 YNFKEQ.

This clonotype was counted at least ten times. The V call is TRBV20-1, the J call TRBJ2-3, with D possibly TRBD2 on 5 matching bases. The CDR3 runs 12 residues. Trimming took 3 bases from V and 6 from J, leaving 10 bases between them. Germline V gives CDR1 DFQATT, CDR2 SNEGSKA (reference sequence). In nucleotides, the CDR3 is TGCAGTGCTAGCGGACTCTTGGATACGCAGTATTTT. Encoded protein: CSASGLLDTQYF.

As to this clonotype: The junction departs from the called germline gene at one end, perhaps through a read error. V usage is TRBV11-3 and J usage is TRBJ2-5, with a weak D call TRBD2 (7 bases). Germline CDR1 reads SGHNT; CDR2 reads YENEEA. This CDR3 spans 18 amino acids. CDR3 loop: CASILGAVGGLVQETQYF. For the CDR3, the DNA is TGTGCCAGCATCTTAGGAGCGGTGGGGGGGCTAGTTCAAGAGACCCAGTACTTC.

This chain uses TRBV11-2 with TRBJ2-5; 7 nucleotides line up with TRBD1. V was clipped by 8 bases and J by 1 base; unmatched bases: 7. This CDR3 has 14 residues. Per germline, CDR1 SGHAT and CDR2 FQNNGV. The CDR3 loop is CASGAGQVQETQYF. Here the CDR3 DNA reads TGTGCCAGCGGAGCTGGACAGGTCCAAGAGACCCAGTACTTC.

In regard to this clonotype: Since no conserved phenylalanine or tryptophan closes the CDR3, a read error is the likely cause. The V gene is TRBV20-1, the J gene TRBJ2-2; 13 bases agree with TRBD2. The CDR3 is 16 residues long. Germline V gene lookup returns CDR1 DFQATT and CDR2 SNEGSKA (reference sequence). CDR3 DNA: TGCATTGCTGGCGGGACTAGCGGGGCAAACACCGGGGAGCTGTTTTAT. As protein: CIAGGTSGANTGELFY.

On this clonotype: The junction shows a germline mismatch at one end, possibly a read error. This rearrangement joins TRBV4-3 to TRBJ1-1; D is unresolved. CDR3 size: 17 residues. In germline, CDR1 is LGHNA, CDR2 YSLEER. CDR3 coding DNA: TGCGCCAGCAGCCAAGACGTTCCGGGCAGTTCGGACCCTGAAGCGTTCTTT. It is translated as CASSQDVPGSSDPEAFF.

About this clonotype itself: One end of the junction varies from germline; a read error may be responsible. The chain couples TRBV11-2 to TRBJ2-5, with D tentatively TRBD1 (6 bases). Germline CDR1 and CDR2: SGHAT and FQNNGV. This CDR3 is built from 14 residues. CDR3 bases: TGTGCCACCAGCTCTGGACAGATCCAAGTGACCCAGTACTTC. Amino acid sequence: CATSSGQIQVTQYF.

On this clonotype: A much bigger clone sits one base away, suggesting this may be a read error. The V gene is TRBV6-5, the J gene TRBJ2-3, with TRBD1 identical over 7 bases. CDR1 and CDR2 (germline): MNHEY, SVGAGI. This CDR3 region has 13 residues. CDR3 region: CASSSTGRDKQYF. As DNA, the CDR3 is TGTGCCAGCAGTTCGACAGGGAGAGATAAGCAGTATTTT.

Comments on this clonotype: A junction end diverges from the germline sequence, so it may reflect a read error. The rearrangement links TRBV11-2 to TRBJ2-6; 11 positions agree with TRBD2. CDR1 and CDR2 from the germline V gene are SGHAT and FQNNGV. The CDR3 is 18 amino acids. The CDR3 DNA sequence: TGTGCGAGCACTCCAACTAGCGGGGGAGCCACAGGGGCCAACGTCCTGACTTTC. Amino acid sequence: CASTPTSGGATGANVLTF.

This rearrangement joins TRBV7-2 to TRBJ1-3; no firm D call. CDR3 length: 17 amino acids. V was shortened by 7 bases and J by 2 bases, with 21 bases between the two germline ends. Germline CDR1 is SGHTA and CDR2 is FQGNSA. The CDR3 sequence: CASNQSSGPRTGNTIYF. For the CDR3, the DNA is TGTGCCAGCAACCAATCGAGCGGTCCGAGGACTGGAAACACCATATATTTT.

This clonotype was found once. The junction departs from the called germline gene at one end, perhaps through a read error. J is TRBJ2-3 and V is TRBV6-2 or TRBV6-3; TRBD2 matches 13 bases. Germline assignment: CDR1 MNHEY and CDR2 SVGEGT. The CDR3 runs to 14 residues. The CDR3 loop is CVSGLAGEADTRYF. The CDR3 DNA reads as TGTGTCAGCGGACTAGCGGGAGAAGCAGATACGCGGTATTTT.

This chain uses TRBV30 with TRBJ2-7; 10 bases agree with TRBD1. This CDR3 has 12 residues. With 5 bases clipped from V and 6 bases from J, the junction kept 4 bases outside the gene matches. Germline loops: CDR1 GTSNPN, CDR2 SVGIG (reference sequence). CDR3 bases: TGTGCCTGGTGGGGACAGGGGTTCGAGCAGTACTTC. Translation gives CAWWGQGFEQYF.

This chain links TRBV4-3 with TRBJ2-7; TRBD1 agrees at 9 bases. Looked up from germline, CDR1 is LGHNA and CDR2 is YSLEER. The CDR3 spans 16 residues. V gave up 10 bases and J gave up 6 bases; unmatched junction bases: 19. CDR3 in amino acids: CATSQDRYGTGSEQYF. CDR3 nucleotides: TGCGCCACTAGCCAAGATAGATACGGGACAGGGAGCGAGCAGTACTTC.

In this sample, this clonotype turned up once. This may be a read error: a much more frequent sequence differs by one nucleotide. CDR3 sequence: CANSARYNEQFF. DNA for the CDR3: TGTGCCAACAGTGCCAGATACAATGAGCAGTTCTTC. The gene calls are TRBV6-1 and TRBJ2-1; D is unclear. The CDR3 loop spans 12 amino acids. Germline lookup yields CDR1 MNHNS and CDR2 SASEGT.